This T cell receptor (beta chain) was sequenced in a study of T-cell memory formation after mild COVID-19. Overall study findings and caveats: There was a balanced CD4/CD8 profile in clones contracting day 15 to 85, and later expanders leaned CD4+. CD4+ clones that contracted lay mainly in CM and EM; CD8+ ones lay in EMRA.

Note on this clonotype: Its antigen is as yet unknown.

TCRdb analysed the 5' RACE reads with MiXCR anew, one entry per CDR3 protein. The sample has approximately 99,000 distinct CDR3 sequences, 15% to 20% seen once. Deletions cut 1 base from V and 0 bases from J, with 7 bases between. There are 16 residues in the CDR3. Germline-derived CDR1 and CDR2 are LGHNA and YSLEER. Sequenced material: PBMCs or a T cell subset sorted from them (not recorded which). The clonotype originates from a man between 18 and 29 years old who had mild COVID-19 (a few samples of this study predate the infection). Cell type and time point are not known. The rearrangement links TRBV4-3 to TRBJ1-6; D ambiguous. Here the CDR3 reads CASSQALSSYNSPLHF. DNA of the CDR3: TGCGCCAGCAGCCAAGCCCTAAGCTCCTATAATTCACCCCTCCACTTT.